Shown below are 17 T cell receptor beta chains from a single sample sequenced in a study of T cell responses to AZD1222 COVID-19 vaccine. Data came from immunoSEQ multiplex PCR; TCRdb stores just in-frame clones and leaves some out. The table lists 52,000 or so clones, around 85% of them singletons. Specimen: peripheral blood, collected on day 0 of MenACWY control vaccination. The receptors derive from an adult in good health.

This chain joins TRBV11-2 and TRBJ2-3; D gene unclear. This CDR3 spans 13 amino acids. Trimming pared 2 bases from V and 10 bases from J, leaving 13 bases between. Per germline, CDR1 SGHAT and CDR2 FQNNGV. The chain's CDR3 is CASSLSAETAQYF. The CDR3 DNA follows: TGTGCCAGCAGCTTAAGTGCGGAAACGGCGCAGTATTTT. Full variable domain (outside the CDR3, taken from reference TRBV11-2 and TRBJ2-3): EAGVAQSPRYKIIEKRQSVAFWCNPISGHATLYWYQQILGQGPKLLIQFQNNGVVDDSQLPKDRFSAERLKGVDSTLKIQPAKLEDSAVYLCASSLSAETAQYFGPGTRLTVL.

The chain is built from TRBV30 and TRBJ1-6, with D perhaps TRBD1 (5 bases). The CDR3 has 14 amino acids. The germline CDR1 and CDR2 sequences are GTSNPN and SVGIG (reference sequence). Trimming took 0 bases from V and 7 from J, leaving 10 bases between them. The CDR3 DNA follows: TGTGCCTGGAGTGTGGGGCAGGGAAATTCACCCCTCCACTTT. This codes for CAWSVGQGNSPLHF.

A single count supports this clone. The genes are TRBV5-1 and TRBJ1-3; no reliable D call. Germline CDR1 reads SGHRS; CDR2 reads YFSETQ. With 2 bases removed from V and 0 bases from J, the gap between germline ends came to 15 bases. The CDR3 has 17 amino acids. The CDR3 nucleotides read TGCGCCAGCAGCTTTGGGCCTATAGACAACTCTGGAAACACCATATATTTT. This translates into CASSFGPIDNSGNTIYF.

The sample holds one count of this clone. The rearrangement uses TRBV28 and TRBJ1-5; a possible D gene is TRBD1 (6 bases). This CDR3 is built from 14 residues. V was shortened by 7 bases and J by 6 bases, with 16 bases between the two germline ends. The germline gives CDR1 MDHEN, CDR2 SYDVKM. CDR3 sequence reads: CASKVPGAVQPQHF. CDR3 coding DNA: TGTGCCAGCAAAGTCCCGGGGGCGGTTCAGCCCCAGCATTTT.

The CDR3 is CAWSVRTSYNSPLHF. CDR3 DNA sequence: TGTGCCTGGAGTGTCCGGACGTCCTATAATTCACCCCTCCACTTT. The chain uses TRBV30 and TRBJ1-6; no definite D call. Trimming removed 0 bases from V and 1 base from J, with 7 bases in between. The CDR3 extends over 15 amino acids. Germline V gene sequence: CDR1 GTSNPN, CDR2 SVGIG (reference sequence). Full variable domain (remainder filled in from reference TRBV30 and TRBJ1-6): SQTIHQWPATLVQPVGSPLSLECTVEGTSNPNLYWYRQAAGRGLQLLFYSVGIGQISSEVPQNLSASRPQDRQFILSSKKLLLSDSGFYLCAWSVRTSYNSPLHFGNGTRLTVT.

This chain links TRBV3-1 (or the pseudogene TRBV3-2) with TRBJ1-6; D gene ambiguous. V dropped 1 base and J dropped 4 bases, with 14 bases sitting between them. CDR3 length equals 17 residues. The germline V gene has CDR1 LGHDT and CDR2 YNNKEL (reference sequence). CDR3 sequence: CASSQVSGGFYNSPLHF. CDR3 nucleotide sequence: TGTGCCAGCAGCCAAGTGTCAGGAGGGTTTTATAATTCACCCCTCCACTTT.

The rearrangement links TRBV6-5 to TRBJ2-3; D gene unclear. From germline, CDR1 is MNHEY and CDR2 SVGAGI. The CDR3 contains 12 residues. The V gene lost 2 bases and the J gene lost 1 base, with 1 base spanning the gap. As DNA, the CDR3 is TGTGCCAGCAGTTACGGCACAGATACGCAGTATTTT. Translated: CASSYGTDTQYF.

The J gene is TRBJ2-4, the V gene TRBV19, with TRBD1 as a possible D gene (6 bases). Germline V gene data show CDR1 as LNHDA and CDR2 as SQIVND (reference sequence). The CDR3 spans 14 residues. V lost 9 bases and J lost 0, with 12 bases in between. CDR3 sequence (DNA): TGTGCCAGGCCTACAGGGTTAGCCAAAAACATTCAGTACTTC. Amino acids: CARPTGLAKNIQYF. Variable domain in full (rest from reference TRBV19 and TRBJ2-4): DGGITQSPKYLFRKEGQNVTLSCEQNLNHDAMYWYRQDPGQGLRLIYYSQIVNDFQKGDIAEGYSVSREKKESFPLTVTSAQKNPTAFYLCARPTGLAKNIQYFGAGTRLSVL.

V is TRBV15 and J is TRBJ2-7; TRBD1 is a possible D gene (6 bases). This CDR3 region has 15 residues. Germline V lookup: CDR1 LNHNV, CDR2 YYDKDF (reference sequence). The V gene lost 3 bases and the J gene lost 0 bases, with 12 bases spanning the gap. The CDR3 DNA is TGTGCCACCAGCAGGGACAGATCTAGCTCCTACGAGCAGTACTTC. This codes for CATSRDRSSSYEQYF.

V gene TRBV6-5 combines with J gene TRBJ2-1, with 10 bases identical to TRBD2. Germline trimming cut 8 bases from V and 9 bases from J; bases unmatched to any gene: 4. CDR3 length: 12 residues. The germline CDR1 and CDR2 sequences are MNHEY and SVGAGI. The CDR3 DNA follows: TGTGCCAGCCCTAGCGGGAGCTCTGAGCAGTTCTTC. It encodes CASPSGSSEQFF.

The chain is built from TRBV6-5 and TRBJ1-1; 7 nucleotides align to TRBD1. The junction had 5 bases not matched to a gene; V was cut back by 4 bases and J by 3 bases. CDR3 length: 14 residues. Germline assignment: CDR1 MNHEY and CDR2 SVGAGI. CDR3 residues: CASSSPGGHTEAFF. The CDR3 DNA is TGTGCCAGCAGTTCCCCAGGGGGACACACTGAAGCTTTCTTT.

V and J are TRBV11-1 and TRBJ2-3; TRBD2 matches 8 bases. There are 15 residues in the CDR3. The V gene end was trimmed by 4 bases and the J gene end by 5 bases; junction bases not matched to a gene: 8. In germline, CDR1 is SGHAT, CDR2 FQDESV (reference sequence). CDR3 region: CASSSEREIGDTQYF. The CDR3 DNA reads as TGTGCCAGCAGCTCTGAGCGGGAGATTGGAGATACGCAGTATTTT.

The chain recombines TRBV12-3 or TRBV12-4 with TRBJ2-7; perhaps TRBD2 as D (6 bases). The CDR3 is made up of 13 amino acids. The germline V and J ends were trimmed by 7 bases and 0 bases, with 10 bases remaining between them. CDR3 sequence reads: CASKRAGSYEQYF. The CDR3 bases are TGTGCCAGCAAACGAGCGGGCTCCTACGAGCAGTACTTC.

This clone was counted only a few times. V is TRBV2 and J is TRBJ2-1; 10 positions agree with TRBD2. V was clipped by 6 bases and J by 7 bases; unmatched bases: 9. CDR1 and CDR2 (germline): SNHLY, FYNNEI. The CDR3 runs to 15 residues. CDR3 DNA: TGTGCCAGCAGGAGAGGAGCGGGGGGGATGAATGAGCAGTTCTTC. It is translated as CASRRGAGGMNEQFF.

This sequence joins TRBV12-2 and TRBJ2-7; the table calls TRBD1, which could not be checked here. TRBV12-2 is listed as a pseudogene. This CDR3 is 20 amino acids long. This CDR3 is CASRAPQRPNRGRINYEQYF. CDR3 bases: TGTGCAAGTCGCGCTCCCCAGCGCCCCAACAGGGGGCGCATCAACTACGAGCAGTACTTC.

This sequence joins TRBV27 and TRBJ2-1; 11 bases match TRBD2. V lost 5 bases, J lost 10 bases, and 13 bases stayed unmatched. There are 16 residues in the CDR3. From germline, CDR1 is MNHEY and CDR2 SMNVEV (reference sequence). CDR3: CASSVGGLAVRGEQFF. In nucleotides, the CDR3 is TGTGCCAGCAGTGTCGGGGGACTAGCGGTCAGAGGGGAGCAGTTCTTC.

The chain carries TRBV29-1 and TRBJ1-1, with D hard to call. V lost 8 bases and J lost 1, with 8 bases in between. CDR3 length: 11 residues. Germline values: CDR1 SQVTM, CDR2 ANQGSEA. The CDR3 DNA reads TGCAGCTTTCGACGGAACACTGAAGCTTTCTTT. It yields the protein CSFRRNTEAFF.